This record concerns one T cell receptor beta chain sequence. Which cohort a participant joined came from the clinical history participants gave. Trimming stripped 4 bases from V and 0 bases from J, with 15 bases between. The CDR3 is made up of 16 amino acids. Germline V gives CDR1 SEHNR, CDR2 FQNEAQ (reference sequence). The data were obtained in a study of blood T cell repertoires in COVID-19. Study overall: Sources were T cells, B-cell-depleted T cells, or PBMCs; the material itself was cDNA or gDNA.

Sequencing used immunoSEQ multiplex PCR; TCRdb keeps in-frame clones, though not all of them. The data show around 250,000 clones, about 80% seen once. The source material was PBMCs or T cells enriched from blood (not recorded which). The TCR comes from a man younger than 45 with acute COVID-19. J is TRBJ1-2 and V is TRBV7-9; no definite D call. CDR3 DNA: TGTGCCAGCAGCTCGCCCGCAGACGGGGCTAACTATGGCTACACCTTC. Amino acids: CASSSPADGANYGYTF.